The 6 T cell receptor beta chains presented below share a single source sample, sequenced in a study of control samples from healthy donors and cancer patients. Clones were read by immunoSEQ multiplex PCR, and TCRdb kept only the in-frame ones, dropping some. The sample includes 95,000 to 150,000 clones, around 94% of them seen just once. Material: PBMCs. The receptors originated from a man older than 75 with head and neck cancer.

The chain has TRBV6-6 and TRBJ2-3; TRBD2 is a possible D gene (6 bases). Germline assignment: CDR1 MNHNY and CDR2 SVGAGI (reference sequence). CDR3 length equals 14 residues. The V end was cut by 6 bases, the J end by 1 base, with 11 bases between. CDR3 in amino acids: CASRGTRRTDTQYF. In DNA, the CDR3 is TGTGCCAGCAGGGGGACTCGACGCACAGATACGCAGTATTTT.

The chain joins TRBV5-8 to TRBJ2-3; 7 positions match TRBD2. J was trimmed by 2 bases and V by 1 base; bases with no gene match: 7. Germline assignment: CDR1 SGHTS and CDR2 YDEGEE. The CDR3 has 16 amino acids. The CDR3 loop is CASSLLVAGITDTQYF. The CDR3 DNA reads as TGTGCCAGCAGCTTGCTCGTAGCGGGCATCACAGATACGCAGTATTTT.

The chain carries TRBV15 and TRBJ1-3, with 7 bases lining up with TRBD1. This CDR3 contains 16 residues. V shed 0 bases and J 3 bases; nucleotides not matched to a gene: 5. The germline CDR1 and CDR2 sequences are LNHNV and YYDKDF (reference sequence). CDR3: CATSREEGAGGNTIYF. CDR3 nucleotide sequence: TGTGCCACCAGCAGAGAGGAGGGGGCCGGTGGAAACACCATATATTTT.

This sequence joins TRBV19 and TRBJ1-2, with 10 bases that match TRBD1. V lost 3 bases, J lost 4 bases, and 5 bases stayed unmatched. CDR1 LNHDA and CDR2 SQIVND come from the germline V gene (reference sequence). The CDR3 is 15 amino acids. The CDR3 DNA follows: TGTGCCAGTAGTATGGGACAGGGGCTCCTCTATGGCTACACCTTC. This encodes CASSMGQGLLYGYTF.

The chain joins TRBV6-6 to TRBJ1-4, with no clear D. V shed 0 bases and J shed 4 bases, with 12 bases lying between them. The V gene's germline CDR1 is MNHNY and CDR2 SVGAGI (reference sequence). The CDR3 has 16 residues. The CDR3 DNA sequence: TGTGCCAGCAGTTACTCGATTCATGGGTTTAATGAAAAACTGTTTTTT. The encoded protein is CASSYSIHGFNEKLFF.

The CDR3 loop reads CASSQDSRLANYGYTF. The CDR3 DNA reads as TGCGCCAGCAGCCAAGATTCCAGGTTAGCTAACTATGGCTACACCTTC. The rearrangement joins TRBV4-1 to TRBJ1-2; no clear D. V was clipped by 0 bases and J by 0 bases, with 11 bases between them. Germline V gene sequence: CDR1 MGHRA, CDR2 YSYEKL. The CDR3 consists of 16 residues.